The sequence of this T cell receptor (beta chain) was determined in a study of cytomegalovirus exposure and HLA in healthy donors. Trimming cost V 0 bases and J 0 bases, with 12 bases left between them. This CDR3 has 17 residues. Germline lookup yields CDR1 MGHRA and CDR2 YSYEKL. The primer mix had 60 Vbeta and 13 Jbeta primers. Method: immunoSEQ multiplex PCR; TCRdb's copy keeps in-frame clones and lacks some. The data contain approximately 110,000 clones, about 70% of them singletons. Sequencing was done on a sample of PBMCs. The sequence came from a man between 45 and 60 years old in good health and CMV-seropositive. The V gene is TRBV4-1, the J gene TRBJ2-4; no reliable D call. CDR3 bases: TGCGCCAGCAGCCAAGAAGTTATCTCTATAGCCAAAAACATTCAGTACTTC. Its translation is CASSQEVISIAKNIQYF.